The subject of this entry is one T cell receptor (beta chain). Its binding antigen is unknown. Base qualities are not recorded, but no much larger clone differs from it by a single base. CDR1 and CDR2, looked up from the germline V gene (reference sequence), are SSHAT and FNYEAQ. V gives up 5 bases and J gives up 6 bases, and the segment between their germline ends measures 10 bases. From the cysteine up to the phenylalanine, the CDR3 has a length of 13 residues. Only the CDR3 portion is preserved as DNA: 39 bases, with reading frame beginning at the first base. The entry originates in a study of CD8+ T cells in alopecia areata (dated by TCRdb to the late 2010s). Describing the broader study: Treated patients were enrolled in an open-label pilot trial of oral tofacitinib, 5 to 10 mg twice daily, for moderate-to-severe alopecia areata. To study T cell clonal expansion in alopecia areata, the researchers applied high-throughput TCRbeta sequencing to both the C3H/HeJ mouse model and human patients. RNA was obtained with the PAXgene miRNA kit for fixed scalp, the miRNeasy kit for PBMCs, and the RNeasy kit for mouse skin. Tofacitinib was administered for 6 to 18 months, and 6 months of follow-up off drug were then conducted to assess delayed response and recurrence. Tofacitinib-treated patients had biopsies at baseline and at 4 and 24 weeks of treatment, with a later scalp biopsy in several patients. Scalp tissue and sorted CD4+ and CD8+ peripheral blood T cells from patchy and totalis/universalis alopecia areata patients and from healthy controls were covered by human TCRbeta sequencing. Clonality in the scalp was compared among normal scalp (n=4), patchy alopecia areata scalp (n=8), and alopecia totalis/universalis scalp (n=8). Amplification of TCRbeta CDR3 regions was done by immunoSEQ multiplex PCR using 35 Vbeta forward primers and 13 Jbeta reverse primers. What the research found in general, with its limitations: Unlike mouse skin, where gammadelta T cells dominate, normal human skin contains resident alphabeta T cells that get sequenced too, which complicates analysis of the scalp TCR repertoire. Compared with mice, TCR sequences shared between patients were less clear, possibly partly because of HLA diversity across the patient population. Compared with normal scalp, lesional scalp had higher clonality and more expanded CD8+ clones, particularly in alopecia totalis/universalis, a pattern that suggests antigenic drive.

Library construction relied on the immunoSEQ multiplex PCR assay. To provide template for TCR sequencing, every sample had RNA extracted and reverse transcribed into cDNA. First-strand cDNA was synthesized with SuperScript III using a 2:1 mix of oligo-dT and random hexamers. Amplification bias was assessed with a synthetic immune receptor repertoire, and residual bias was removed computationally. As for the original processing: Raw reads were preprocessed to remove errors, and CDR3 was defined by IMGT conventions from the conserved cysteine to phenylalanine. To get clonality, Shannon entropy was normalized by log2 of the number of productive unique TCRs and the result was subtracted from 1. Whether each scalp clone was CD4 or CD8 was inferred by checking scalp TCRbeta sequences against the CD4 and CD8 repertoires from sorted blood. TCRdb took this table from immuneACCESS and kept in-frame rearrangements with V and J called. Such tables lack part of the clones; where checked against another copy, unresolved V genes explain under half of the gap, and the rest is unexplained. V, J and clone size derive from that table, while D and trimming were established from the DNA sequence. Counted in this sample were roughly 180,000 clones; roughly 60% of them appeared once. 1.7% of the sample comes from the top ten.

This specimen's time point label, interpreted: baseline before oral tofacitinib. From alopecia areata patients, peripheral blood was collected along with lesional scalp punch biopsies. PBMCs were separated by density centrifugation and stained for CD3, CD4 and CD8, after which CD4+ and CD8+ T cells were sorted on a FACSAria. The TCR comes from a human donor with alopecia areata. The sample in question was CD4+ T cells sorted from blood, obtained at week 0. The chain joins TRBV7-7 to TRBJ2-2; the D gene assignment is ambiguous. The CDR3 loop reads CASSPTISGELFF. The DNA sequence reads TGTGCCAGCAGCCCGACAATTTCCGGGGAGCTGTTTTTT.